This TCR beta chain comes out of a study of blood T cells in healthy people across ages. V was shortened by 3 bases and J by 5 bases, with 11 bases between the two germline ends. The CDR3 consists of 12 residues. From germline, CDR1 is GTSNPN and CDR2 SVGIG (reference sequence). The second PCR ran roughly 7 to 12 cycles with a sample-barcoded 5' primer and J-beta primers. TCRdb called the 5' RACE reads again in MiXCR, with one record for every CDR3 protein. The table includes 750,000 to 950,000 distinct CDR3 sequences, roughly 24% detected once. This sample was shared with a second study, whose subject was T cells of mothers and their children.

The source is a boy aged 5-17 years in good health. Sample: blood. This rearrangement joins TRBV30 to TRBJ2-7, with D possibly matching TRBD1 (6 bases). The CDR3 region is CAWRPQGNEQYF. In DNA form, the CDR3 reads TGTGCCTGGAGGCCCCAGGGGAACGAGCAGTACTTC.